This T cell receptor beta chain was retrieved from a study of cytomegalovirus exposure and HLA in healthy donors. In the study overall: The 95 million to 120 million unique TCR beta sequences, from about 179 million T cells, were found by an earlier analysis. Across under 450 genotyped donors, over 70% landed in the Caucasian-associated ancestry cluster.

This clone came up a few times. The CDR3 is made up of 16 amino acids. Trimming cost V 4 bases and J 5 bases; bases outside gene matches: 8. Germline assignment: CDR1 SGHRS and CDR2 YFSETQ. The primer mix had 60 Vbeta and 13 Jbeta primers. Original processing notes: Approximately 12 million of around 85 million unique TCR beta chains were shared, per a later count. Assay used: immunoSEQ multiplex PCR; TCRdb lists only in-frame clones, some missing. Clone size and V and J calls were adopted from that table, with D and trimming inferred from the DNA. The table has about 93,000 clones, about three quarters seen once.

The chain recombines TRBV5-1 with TRBJ2-3; TRBD2 aligns across 12 bases. The TCR was taken from a boy between 10 and 17 years old in good health and CMV-seronegative. Sequenced sample: PBMCs. The CDR3: CASSRTSGGQEDTQYF. The CDR3 coding sequence is TGCGCCAGCAGCAGAACTAGCGGGGGGCAGGAAGATACGCAGTATTTT.